One sample yielded the 25 T cell receptor beta chains listed below, sequenced in a study of blood T cell repertoires in COVID-19 (dated by TCRdb to 2020 to 2022). Library creation used the immunoSEQ multiplex PCR assay. TCRdb took this table from immuneACCESS and kept in-frame rearrangements with V and J called. Such tables lack part of the clones; where checked against another copy, unresolved V genes explain under half of the gap, and the rest is unexplained. The sample has around 95,000 clones on record, more than 85% of them singletons. The ten largest clones represent 7.4% of the sample. Sequencing was carried out using peripheral blood. These receptors originate from a man aged 25 to 40 in a cohort sampled during active COVID-19.

Details on this clone: One end of the junction is discordant with germline, which a read error may explain. This chain connects TRBV6-2 or TRBV6-3 to TRBJ2-1; D is unclear. This CDR3 has 11 residues. Looked up from germline, CDR1 is MNHEY and CDR2 is SVGEGT. CDR3 in DNA: TGTGCCAGCAGTAACTCCGATGAGCAGTTCTTC. Translating gives CASSNSDEQFF.

J is TRBJ1-1 and V is TRBV9, with 11 positions matching TRBD1. CDR1 and CDR2 (germline): SGDLS, YYNGEE. With 4 bases clipped from V and 4 bases from J, the junction kept 6 bases outside the gene matches. The CDR3 runs 15 residues. The CDR3 here is CASSLGGTGGTEAFF. The DNA of the CDR3 is TGTGCCAGCAGCCTCGGGGGGACAGGGGGCACTGAAGCTTTCTTT. Full variable domain (missing parts from reference TRBV9 and TRBJ1-1): DSGVTQTPKHLITATGQRVTLRCSPRSGDLSVYWYQQSLDQGLQFLIQYYNGEERAKGNILERFSAQQFPDLHSELNLSSLELGDSALYFCASSLGGTGGTEAFFGQGTRLTVV.

This sequence joins TRBV18 and TRBJ2-7, with no clear D. This CDR3 comprises 14 residues. Germline V gives CDR1 KGHSH, CDR2 LQKENI. Trimming took 0 bases from V and 4 from J, leaving 10 bases between them. CDR3 amino acids: CASSPPLSRYEQYF. Written as DNA, the CDR3 is TGTGCCAGCTCACCACCGCTAAGTCGGTACGAGCAGTACTTC.

The chain links TRBV27 to TRBJ1-6; maybe TRBD1 (6 bases). With 5 bases removed from V and 4 bases from J, the gap between germline ends came to 24 bases. In germline, CDR1 is MNHEY, CDR2 SMNVEV (reference sequence). The CDR3 length is 19 residues. This chain's CDR3 is CASSARGDRGGSYNSPLHF. The CDR3 nucleotides read TGTGCCAGCAGTGCCCGGGGGGATCGAGGGGGGTCATATAATTCACCCCTCCACTTT.

The genes are TRBV6-5 and TRBJ2-1, with 10 bases lining up with TRBD1. The V gene's germline CDR1 is MNHEY and CDR2 SVGAGI. This CDR3 is built from 14 residues. J lost 5 bases, V lost 7 bases, and 5 bases had no gene match. CDR3 sequence reads: CASKWTGGHNEQFF. The CDR3 region has the DNA TGTGCCAGCAAATGGACAGGGGGGCACAATGAGCAGTTCTTC.

This chain joins TRBV4-1 and TRBJ2-1, with no clear D. CDR3 size: 13 residues. Germline CDR1 is MGHRA and CDR2 is YSYEKL. V dropped 3 bases and J dropped 5 bases, with 8 bases sitting between them. Here the CDR3 reads CASSHPYDNEQFF. CDR3 nucleotides: TGCGCCAGCAGCCACCCCTACGACAATGAGCAGTTCTTC.

This sequence joins TRBV5-4 and TRBJ2-1, with D perhaps TRBD2 (5 bases). Germline V gene data show CDR1 as SGHNT and CDR2 as YYREEE (reference sequence). Trimming removed 2 bases from V and 7 bases from J, with 10 bases in between. CDR3 length equals 13 residues. The CDR3 protein is CASSFPPGNEQFF. The CDR3 nucleotides are TGTGCCAGCAGCTTTCCCCCGGGGAATGAGCAGTTCTTC.

V is TRBV5-1 and J is TRBJ2-3; maybe TRBD1 (6 bases). The V end lost 0 bases, the J end lost 2 bases, and 13 bases lay between the germline ends. The length of the CDR3 is 16 residues. Germline-derived CDR1 and CDR2 are SGHRS and YFSETQ. Written as DNA, the CDR3 is TGCGCCAGCAGCTTGGATGTGGGGGCCCCCACAGATACGCAGTATTTT. It encodes CASSLDVGAPTDTQYF.

The chain couples TRBV4-3 to TRBJ2-3; D is possibly TRBD1 (8 bases). This CDR3 has 17 residues. V lost 3 bases and J lost 2, with 18 bases in between. Germline V gives CDR1 LGHNA, CDR2 YSLEER. CDR3 DNA: TGCGCCAGCAGCCAGACGGGGGGCAGGGGGCCCACAGATACGCAGTATTTT. Amino acids: CASSQTGGRGPTDTQYF.

The V and J genes are TRBV19 and TRBJ2-7; possibly TRBD2 for D (5 bases). Trimming shortened V by 10 bases and J by 7 bases, and 17 bases separated the two germline ends. The CDR3 totals 12 residues. Germline V gene data show CDR1 as LNHDA and CDR2 as SQIVND (reference sequence). The DNA for the CDR3 is TGTGCCACCGAGGGCAGGCGTGGTGAGCAGTACTTC. It specifies CATEGRRGEQYF.

The rearrangement uses TRBV5-5 and TRBJ2-7; weak D call: TRBD1 (5 bases). This CDR3 is built from 14 residues. CDR1 and CDR2 from the germline V gene are SGHKS and YYEKEE (reference sequence). The V gene lost 2 bases and the J gene lost 4 bases, with 13 bases spanning the gap. This CDR3 reads CASSFQGYDYEQYF. Written as DNA, the CDR3 is TGTGCCAGCAGCTTTCAGGGTTACGATTACGAGCAGTACTTC.

V usage is TRBV6-5 and J usage is TRBJ1-5, with TRBD1 identical over 7 bases. Trimming cost V 0 bases and J 5 bases; bases outside gene matches: 7. This CDR3 comprises 16 residues. Germline CDR1 and CDR2: MNHEY and SVGAGI. The CDR3 region is CASSYSGRGIDQPQHF. CDR3 DNA sequence: TGTGCCAGCAGTTACTCGGGCAGGGGGATCGATCAGCCCCAGCATTTT.

V usage is TRBV9 and J usage is TRBJ1-2; 7 bases fit TRBD1. V dropped 6 bases and J dropped 1; count of bases not matched to a gene: 6. From germline, CDR1 is SGDLS and CDR2 YYNGEE. This CDR3 is 14 amino acids long. The CDR3 nucleotides are TGTGCCAGCAACTTAGGACAGGTTAACTATGGCTACACCTTC. Its protein is CASNLGQVNYGYTF.

The rearrangement uses TRBV10-3 and TRBJ2-7, with TRBD1 identical over 8 bases. Germline trimming cut 4 bases from V and 2 bases from J; bases unmatched to any gene: 7. CDR3 length: 15 amino acids. Germline V gives CDR1 ENHRY, CDR2 SYGVKD. The CDR3 bases are TGTGCCATCAGTGGCCGGACAGGGTCGACCTACGAGCAGTACTTC. Translating it yields CAISGRTGSTYEQYF.

V usage is TRBV12-3 or TRBV12-4 and J usage is TRBJ2-7; tentative D call: TRBD2 (5 bases). The CDR3 runs 12 residues. Trimming took 6 bases from V and 6 from J, leaving 12 bases between them. The CDR3 protein is CASRRVASEQYF. The CDR3 bases are TGTGCCAGCAGGCGGGTCGCGAGCGAGCAGTACTTC.

This rearrangement joins TRBV4-2 to TRBJ2-5, with D possibly being TRBD1 (5 bases). Germline values: CDR1 LGHNA, CDR2 YNFKEQ. The CDR3 spans 13 residues. V gave up 1 base and J gave up 2 bases, with 5 bases separating them. The CDR3 bases are TGTGCCAGCAGCCAAGGACAGCAAGAGACCCAGTACTTC. This translates into CASSQGQQETQYF.

The V and J genes are TRBV19 and TRBJ2-2; 10 bases are a match to TRBD1. This CDR3 is 14 amino acids long. The ends lost 7 bases at V and 5 bases at J; junction bases unmatched: 4. In germline, CDR1 is LNHDA, CDR2 SQIVND (reference sequence). DNA for the CDR3: TGTGCCAGTATTCGGGACAGGGGAACCGGGGAGCTGTTTTTT. Residues: CASIRDRGTGELFF. Filled out from reference TRBV19 and TRBJ2-2, the complete variable domain reads DGGITQSPKYLFRKEGQNVTLSCEQNLNHDAMYWYRQDPGQGLRLIYYSQIVNDFQKGDIAEGYSVSREKKESFPLTVTSAQKNPTAFYLCASIRDRGTGELFFGEGSRLTVL.

J is TRBJ2-7 and V is TRBV4-1; TRBD1 aligns across 7 bases. After removal of 4 bases from V and 3 bases from J, the junction contained 6 bases not matched to a gene. Germline V gives CDR1 MGHRA, CDR2 YSYEKL. This CDR3 has 14 residues. CDR3 protein: CASSLTRTGYEQYF. The CDR3 region has the DNA TGCGCCAGCAGCCTCACCAGGACAGGCTACGAGCAGTACTTC.

This chain links TRBV12-3 or TRBV12-4 with TRBJ2-3; D unclear. This CDR3 has 13 residues. V shed 4 bases and J shed 5 bases, with 10 bases lying between them. CDR3 sequence reads: CASSYPPGDTQYF. CDR3 nucleotides: TGTGCCAGCAGTTACCCCCCCGGAGATACGCAGTATTTT.

The genes are TRBV7-9 and TRBJ1-1; TRBD1 matches at 7 bases. Losses at the gene ends were 0 bases for V and 13 bases for J; bases not matched to a gene: 11. The length of the CDR3 is 14 residues. Germline CDR1 reads SEHNR; CDR2 reads FQNEAQ (reference sequence). The CDR3 DNA reads TGTGCCAGCAGCTTAGCGGAGGTGGGGCAGGGGGGTTTCTTT. As protein: CASSLAEVGQGGFF. Full variable domain (missing parts from reference TRBV7-9 and TRBJ1-1): DTGVSQNPRHKITKRGQNVTFRCDPISEHNRLYWYRQTLGQGPEFLTYFQNEAQLEKSRLLSDRFSAERPKGSFSTLEIQRTEQGDSAMYLCASSLAEVGQGGFFGQGTRLTVV.

V usage is TRBV18 and J usage is TRBJ1-6, with D unclear. Germline V gene data show CDR1 as KGHSH and CDR2 as LQKENI. The CDR3 has 13 amino acids. V was trimmed by 3 bases and J by 10 bases, leaving 10 bases between them. The CDR3 DNA reads TGTGCCAGCTCACCCTCCGAAGAGTCACCCCTCCACTTT. It specifies CASSPSEESPLHF.

This chain uses TRBV5-1 with TRBJ1-3; no firm D call. This CDR3 has 13 residues. CDR1 is SGHRS and CDR2 is YFSETQ in the germline V gene. V was trimmed by 4 bases and J by 0 bases, leaving 5 bases between them. The CDR3 loop reads CASSPISGNTIYF. Written as DNA, the CDR3 is TGCGCCAGCAGCCCTATCTCTGGAAACACCATATATTTT.

The chain combines TRBV27 with TRBJ2-7, with a possible D match to TRBD1 (5 bases). The V end was cut by 7 bases, the J end by 2 bases, with 18 bases between. CDR1 and CDR2 from the germline V gene are MNHEY and SMNVEV (reference sequence). The CDR3 contains 15 residues. The CDR3 sequence: CASNLLTEPAYEQYF. The CDR3 bases are TGTGCCAGCAACCTTTTGACAGAACCCGCCTACGAGCAGTACTTC.

The rearrangement uses TRBV28 and TRBJ2-5; a possible D gene is TRBD1 (5 bases). CDR3 size: 13 residues. Germline CDR1 MDHEN, CDR2 SYDVKM. V lost 4 bases, J lost 7 bases, and 13 bases lay in between. CDR3 coding DNA: TGTGCCAGCAGTTATAGACAGTCCGGGACCCAGTACTTC. Protein sequence: CASSYRQSGTQYF.

The chain couples TRBV5-6 to TRBJ2-3; a possible D gene is TRBD2 (5 bases). CDR3 size: 16 residues. The V end lost 0 bases, the J end lost 2 bases, and 13 bases lay between the germline ends. Germline V gives CDR1 SGHDT, CDR2 YYEEEE. The CDR3 is CASSLETGKITDTQYF. The CDR3 region has the DNA TGTGCCAGCAGCTTGGAAACGGGGAAAATCACAGATACGCAGTATTTT.